The clone carrying this T cell receptor (beta chain) was detected only a few times. The antigen is not known. The source of the sample is a study of T cell repertoires in cytomegalovirus infection. TCRdb used MiXCR to reprocess the reads, holding one entry per CDR3 protein. This repertoire shows about 830,000 distinct CDR3 sequences, 32% found once; its top ten account for around 11%. In germline, CDR1 is MNHEY, CDR2 SMNVEV (reference sequence). The V gene lost 6 bases and the J gene lost 6 bases, with 16 bases spanning the gap. The CDR3 totals 14 residues. This chain links TRBV27 with TRBJ2-3; D remains ambiguous. Source: cultured CD8+ T cells from PBMCs, taken from culture after CMV antigen stimulation. The TCR comes from a human donor in good health (CMV status not recorded). Some clones in this sample may be carry-over from other donors' samples. The CDR3 DNA is TGTGCCAGCAGAGGACCGTCCCTACGGGATACGCAGTATTTT. This gives the protein CASRGPSLRDTQYF.